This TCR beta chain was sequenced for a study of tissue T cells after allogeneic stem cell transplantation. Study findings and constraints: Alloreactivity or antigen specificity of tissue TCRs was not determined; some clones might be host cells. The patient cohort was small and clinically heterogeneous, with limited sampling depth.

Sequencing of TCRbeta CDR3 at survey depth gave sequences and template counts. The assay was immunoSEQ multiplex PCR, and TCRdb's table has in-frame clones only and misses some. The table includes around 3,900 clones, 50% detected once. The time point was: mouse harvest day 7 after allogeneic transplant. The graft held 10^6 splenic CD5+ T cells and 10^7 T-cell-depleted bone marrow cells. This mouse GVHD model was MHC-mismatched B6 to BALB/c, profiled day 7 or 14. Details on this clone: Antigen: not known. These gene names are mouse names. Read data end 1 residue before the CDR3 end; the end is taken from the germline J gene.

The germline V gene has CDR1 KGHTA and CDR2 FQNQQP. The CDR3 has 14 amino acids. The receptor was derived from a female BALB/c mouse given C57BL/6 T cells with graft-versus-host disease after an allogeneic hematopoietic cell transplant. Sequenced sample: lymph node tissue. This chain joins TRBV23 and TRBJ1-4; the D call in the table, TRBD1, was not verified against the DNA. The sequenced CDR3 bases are TGCTCCAGCAGTCTCAGGGTTTCCAACGAAAGATTATTT. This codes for CSSSLRVSNERLF. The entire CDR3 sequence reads CSSSLRVSNERLFF.